This T cell receptor (beta chain) appears in the sequencing data of a study of T cell responses to AZD1222 COVID-19 vaccine. Only in-frame clones appear in the TCRdb table, and some are missing; sequencing was by immunoSEQ multiplex PCR. The sample includes around 84,000 clones, approximately 92% of them seen just once. This CDR3 region has 16 residues. With 0 bases clipped from V and 7 bases from J, the junction kept 10 bases outside the gene matches. CDR1 WNHNN and CDR2 SYGVQD come from the germline V gene (reference sequence). This TCR came from an adult in good health. The sequencing used peripheral blood, collected on day 0 of AZD1222 vaccination. The V call is TRBV10-1, the J call TRBJ2-5, with TRBD1 matching over 8 bases. CDR3 region: CASSESGQGPISTQYF. CDR3 nucleotides: TGCGCCAGCAGTGAGTCTGGACAGGGACCGATCTCGACCCAGTACTTC.